What follows is one T cell receptor beta chain and its context. Its antigen is still unknown. The repertoire was sequenced with immunoSEQ multiplex PCR; TCRdb's copy has only in-frame clones and lacks some. There are tens of thousands of clones in the sample; roughly 60% occur only once, and 8.7% lies in the top ten. Sequencing in the ViraFEST assay came after antigen-specific CD4+ T cells had been expanded with viral peptide pools, which were used to stimulate PBMC. Following 10 days of culture, CD4+ T cells were isolated. Participants were given two doses of BNT162b2 or mRNA-1273 vaccine. Supplemented with around 9.6 IU/ml IL-2 and roughly 10 ug/ml peptides, roughly 2 million PBMC per well were kept in culture. Half the medium was swapped for IL-2 medium on days 3 and 7. The data were obtained in a study of vaccination effects on CD4 cells after COVID-19. On the study more broadly: After the second dose, samples were taken at median day 72. Overall study results and limits: Infection- and vaccine-induced clones contracted markedly late after vaccination.

Germline CDR1 SNHLY, CDR2 FYNNEI. The CDR3 is made up of 17 amino acids. Trimming took off 7 bases at V and 2 bases at J, with 23 bases between the two ends. The TCR was taken from a human donor who received a COVID-19 vaccine. The rearrangement joins TRBV2 to TRBJ1-2; TRBD1 is a possible D gene (5 bases). The source was CD4+ T cells from PBMCs cultured with SARS-CoV-2 spike peptides, collected after COVID-19 vaccination. The CDR3 DNA reads TGTGCCAGCACCCGGGGGGTCAGCTTAGGAACCAACTATGGCTACACCTTC. Its translation: CASTRGVSLGTNYGYTF.